This T cell receptor beta chain was observed in a study of T-cell reconstitution after alpha-beta-depleted transplantation in children. TCRbeta library preparation incorporated unique molecular identifiers. MiXCR, run by TCRdb on the PCR reads, gives a single entry per CDR3 protein. The table shows roughly 790,000 distinct CDR3 sequences, with approximately 15% occurring only once. Study-wide results and caveats: Several hundred expanded graft clones reportedly supplied alpha-beta T cells about two months after transplant.

Comments on this clonotype: Its antigen remains unknown.

The CDR3 has 17 amino acids. CDR1 is MNHEY, CDR2 SVGAGI, per germline. Losses at the gene ends were 2 bases for V and 3 bases for J; bases not matched to a gene: 11. The sample here was PBMCs, mostly from graft donor cells, taken 360 days after TCRalphabeta/CD19-depleted stem cell transplant. The clonotype originates from a male patient younger than 18 who had a stem cell transplant for acute lymphoblastic leukemia, so the T cells may come from the graft donor. The V call is TRBV6-5, the J call TRBJ1-2, with TRBD1 matching 8 bases. The CDR3 nucleotides read TGTGCCAGCAGTTACACCACAACAGGGGGGGCAGACTATGGCTACACCTTC. It is translated as CASSYTTTGGADYGYTF.